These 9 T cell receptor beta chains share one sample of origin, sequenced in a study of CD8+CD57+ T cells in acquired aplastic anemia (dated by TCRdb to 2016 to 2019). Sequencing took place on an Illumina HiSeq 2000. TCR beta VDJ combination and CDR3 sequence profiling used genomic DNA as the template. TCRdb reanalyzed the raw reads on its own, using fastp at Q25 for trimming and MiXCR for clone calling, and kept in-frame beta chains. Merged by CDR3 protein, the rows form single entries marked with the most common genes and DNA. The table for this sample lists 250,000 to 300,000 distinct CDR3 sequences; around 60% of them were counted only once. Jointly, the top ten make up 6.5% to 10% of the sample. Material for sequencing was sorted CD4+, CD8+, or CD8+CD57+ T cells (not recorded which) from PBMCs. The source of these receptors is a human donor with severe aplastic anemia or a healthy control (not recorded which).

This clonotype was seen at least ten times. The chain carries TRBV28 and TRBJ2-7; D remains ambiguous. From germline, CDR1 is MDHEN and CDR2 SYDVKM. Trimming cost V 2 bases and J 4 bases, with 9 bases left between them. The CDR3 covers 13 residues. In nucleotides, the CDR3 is TGTGCCAGCAGTTTACAGTCAACTTACGAGCAGTACTTC. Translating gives CASSLQSTYEQYF.

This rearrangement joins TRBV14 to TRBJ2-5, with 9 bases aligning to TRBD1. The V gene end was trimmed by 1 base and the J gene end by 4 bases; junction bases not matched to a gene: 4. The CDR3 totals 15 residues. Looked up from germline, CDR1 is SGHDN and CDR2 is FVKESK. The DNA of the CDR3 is TGTGCCAGCAGCCAAGGGACAGGGGAAGGAGAGACCCAGTACTTC. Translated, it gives CASSQGTGEGETQYF.

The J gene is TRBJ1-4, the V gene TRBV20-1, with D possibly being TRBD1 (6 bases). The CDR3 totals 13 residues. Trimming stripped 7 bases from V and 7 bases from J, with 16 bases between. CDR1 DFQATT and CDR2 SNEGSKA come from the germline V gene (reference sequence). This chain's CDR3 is CSVLAGAAEKLFF. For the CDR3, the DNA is TGCAGTGTCTTGGCGGGGGCGGCTGAAAAACTGTTTTTT.

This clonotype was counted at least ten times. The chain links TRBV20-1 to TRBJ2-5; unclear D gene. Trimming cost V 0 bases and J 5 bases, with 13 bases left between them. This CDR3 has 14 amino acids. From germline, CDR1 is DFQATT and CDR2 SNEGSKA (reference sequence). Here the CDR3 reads CSARDHRVGETQYF. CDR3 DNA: TGCAGTGCTAGAGATCATCGGGTCGGGGAGACCCAGTACTTC.

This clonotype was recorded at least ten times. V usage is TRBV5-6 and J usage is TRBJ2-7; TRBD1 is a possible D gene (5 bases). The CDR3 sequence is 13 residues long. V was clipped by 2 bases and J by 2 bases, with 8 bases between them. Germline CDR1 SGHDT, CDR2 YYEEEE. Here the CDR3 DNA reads TGTGCCAGCAGCTTTGGCAGGGCCTACGAGCAGTACTTC. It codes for CASSFGRAYEQYF.

The CDR3 spells CASSELRQGGLETQYF. For the CDR3, the DNA is TGTGCCAGCAGTGAATTGAGACAGGGGGGTTTAGAGACCCAGTACTTC. The chain recombines TRBV25-1 with TRBJ2-5; the match to TRBD1 covers 9 bases. J gave up 4 bases and V 1 base, and 7 bases lay outside the gene matches. Germline values: CDR1 MGHDK, CDR2 SYGVNS. This CDR3 has 16 residues.

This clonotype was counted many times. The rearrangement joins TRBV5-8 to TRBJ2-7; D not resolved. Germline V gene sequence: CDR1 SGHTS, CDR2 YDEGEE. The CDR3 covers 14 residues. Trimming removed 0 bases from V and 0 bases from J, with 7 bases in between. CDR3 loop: CASSLGQTSYEQYF. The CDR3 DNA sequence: TGTGCCAGCAGCTTGGGGCAGACCTCCTACGAGCAGTACTTC.

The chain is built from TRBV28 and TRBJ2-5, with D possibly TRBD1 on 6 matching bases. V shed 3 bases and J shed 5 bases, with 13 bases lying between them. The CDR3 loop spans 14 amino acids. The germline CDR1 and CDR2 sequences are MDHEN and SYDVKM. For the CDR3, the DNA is TGTGCCAGCAGTTTCGGACAGTTCGGGGAGACCCAGTACTTC. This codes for CASSFGQFGETQYF.

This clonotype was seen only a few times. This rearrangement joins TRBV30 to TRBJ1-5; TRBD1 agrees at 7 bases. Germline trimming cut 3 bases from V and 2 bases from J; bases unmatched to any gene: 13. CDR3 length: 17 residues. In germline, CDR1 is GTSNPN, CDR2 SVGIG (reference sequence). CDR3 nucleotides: TGTGCCTGGAGCGTCAGGACAGGTGTCCATGGCAATCAGCCCCAGCATTTT. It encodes CAWSVRTGVHGNQPQHF.